Listed below are T cell receptor beta chains from one sample, sequenced in a study of T cell repertoires in cytomegalovirus infection. TCRdb recomputed calls from the reads with MiXCR, one row per CDR3 protein. This sample has some 280,000 distinct CDR3 sequences; approximately 13% occur once, and the top ten carry 8.5% to 9%. Sequenced material: PBMCs. The origin of the receptors is a human donor in good health (CMV status not recorded). Some clones in this sample may be carry-over from other donors' samples. CDR3s include the opening cysteine and the closing phenylalanine or tryptophan. The D gene is left open where the match is weak. Clone sizes are given selectively: once, few, many, or a class where the clone is expanded.

abundance	d_gene	j_gene	v_gene	CDR3nt	CDR3aa
few	TRBD1	TRBJ2-5	TRBV25-1	TGTGCCAGCAGTGTTCGGACAGGGGATAACTTC	CASSVRTGDNF
few	.	TRBJ2-2	TRBV7-8	TGTGCCAGCAGCTTAGAGGGATCGGGGACCGGGGAGCTGTTTTTT	CASSLEGSGTGELFF
.	.	TRBJ2-7	TRBV2	TGTGCCAGCAGTGAGGTCGGCGAGCAGTACTTC	CASSEVGEQYF
few	.	TRBJ1-2	TRBV19	TGTGCCAGTACCACAATTGTGGGTTTTGGCAATGGCTACACCTTC	CASTTIVGFGNGYTF
many	.	TRBJ2-7	TRBV7-7	TGTGCCAGCAGCTTAGCGAAGTTAGTGTGGTTCGGGAGCTCCTACGAGCAGTACTTC	CASSLAKLVWFGSSYEQYF
few	TRBD1	TRBJ1-1	TRBV7-9	TGTGCCAGCAGCTTCGGACAGGGGGCCTACACTGAAGCTTTCTTT	CASSFGQGAYTEAFF
few	.	TRBJ2-2	TRBV27	TGTGCCAGCAGTTTTTATCAGGTCGCAGTCGGGGAGCTGTTTTTT	CASSFYQVAVGELFF
.	TRBD2	TRBJ2-5	TRBV5-5	TGTGCCAGCAGACGGACTAGCGGGGGAGAGACCCAGTACTTC	CASRRTSGGETQYF
.	TRBD2	TRBJ2-7	TRBV7-9	TGTGCCAGCAGCTCTGGAATGGGACTAGGTGCCTACGAGCAGTACTTC	CASSSGMGLGAYEQYF
.	.	TRBJ1-1	TRBV15	TGTGCCACCAGCCGCCCGCCTAACACTGAAGCTTTCTTT	CATSRPPNTEAFF
.	.	TRBJ1-2	TRBV6-5	TGTGCCAGCAGTTACGCAGGGGTGGACTATGGCTACACCTTC	CASSYAGVDYGYTF
many	.	TRBJ1-1	TRBV5-1	TGCGCCAGCAGCTTGAGTTCCGGAGGGGCGAACACTGAAGCTTTCTTT	CASSLSSGGANTEAFF
few	.	TRBJ2-5	TRBV2	TGTGCCAGCACCATATCACAGGTTCAGGGGACCCAGTACTTC	CASTISQVQGTQYF
few	.	TRBJ1-1	TRBV2	TGTGCCAGCAGTGAACCGGCTGAAGCTTTCTTT	CASSEPAEAFF
few	TRBD2	TRBJ2-3	TRBV19	TGTGCCAGTAGCCCGGGAACGGGAGGGCTCACAGATACGCAGTATTTT	CASSPGTGGLTDTQYF
few	TRBD2	TRBJ2-7	TRBV29-1	TGCAGCGCGGTGACTAGCGGGAGTTCCAACGAGCAGTACTTC	CSAVTSGSSNEQYF
few	.	TRBJ1-2	TRBV20-1	TGCAGTGCTGTCGGGACGGGAGCTAACTATGGCTACACCTTC	CSAVGTGANYGYTF
many	TRBD2	TRBJ2-2	TRBV11-2	TGTGCCAGCAGCTCGGGACTAGCGGGGGCCGTCAACACCGGGGAGCTGTTTTTT	CASSSGLAGAVNTGELFF
.	TRBD1	TRBJ1-4	TRBV4-1	TGCGCCAGCAGCCACGCGACAGGGGGAACGGAAAAACTGTTTTTT	CASSHATGGTEKLFF
.	.	TRBJ1-4	TRBV9	TGTGCCAGCAGCGTCGGTCAGGCCTACTCTAATGAAAAACTGTTTTTT	CASSVGQAYSNEKLFF
.	TRBD2	TRBJ2-6	TRBV28	TGTGCCAGCACCGGGGGGGGCTCTGGGGCCAACGTCCTGACTTTC	CASTGGGSGANVLTF
.	.	TRBJ2-2	TRBV3-1	TGTGCCAGCAGCCAAGCAGGGAACACCGGGGAGCTGTTTTTT	CASSQAGNTGELFF
.	.	TRBJ2-6	TRBV14	TGTGCCAGCAGCTATCGCGACAGGTCCGGGGCCAACGTCCTGACTTTC	CASSYRDRSGANVLTF
many	.	TRBJ2-3	TRBV7-2	TGTGCCAGCAGCTCGGGGGTGGCAGATACGCAGTATTTT	CASSSGVADTQYF
.	.	TRBJ2-7	TRBV12-3/TRBV12-4	TGTGCCAGCAGGCGATCCACGGAGGGGAACGAGCAGTACTTC	CASRRSTEGNEQYF
.	.	TRBJ1-1	TRBV4-2	TGTGCCAGCAGCCAAGATAAAGGGACTGAAGCTTTCTTT	CASSQDKGTEAFF
many	.	TRBJ1-5	TRBV28	TGTGCCAGCAGGACTACGGAGTCCTATCAGCCCCAGCATTTT	CASRTTESYQPQHF
few	TRBD1	TRBJ2-7	TRBV6-5	TGTGCCAGCAGTTACACAGGGGACACTACCTACGAGCAGTACTTC	CASSYTGDTTYEQYF
.	.	TRBJ2-5	TRBV29-1	TGCAGCGTTGAATTCCTAGCCTCCCAAGAGACCCAGTACTTC	CSVEFLASQETQYF
.	.	TRBJ2-1	TRBV28	TGTGCCAGCAGTGGACTTCGGAGCTCCTACAATGAGCAGTTCTTC	CASSGLRSSYNEQFF
.	.	TRBJ1-1	TRBV28	TGTGCCAGCAGTTTTGCCTTGGTGGGCACTGAAGCTTTCTTT	CASSFALVGTEAFF
.	.	TRBJ2-2	TRBV12-3/TRBV12-4	TGTGCCAGCAGTTTTATGGCGACCGGGGAGCTGTTTTTT	CASSFMATGELFF
many	.	TRBJ2-7	TRBV29-1	TGCAGCGTTGTAATCGGGACACGGACCTACGAGCAGTACTTC	CSVVIGTRTYEQYF
many	.	TRBJ1-2	TRBV6-1	TGTGCCAGCAGTCAATCCGGGACCGCCCTAGGTGGCTACACCTTC	CASSQSGTALGGYTF
few	TRBD2	TRBJ2-1	TRBV20-1	TGCAGTGCCCCGGACCCGGGACTAGCGGGAGGTGAGCAGTTCTTC	CSAPDPGLAGGEQFF
few	.	TRBJ1-1	TRBV15	TGTGCCACCAGCAGAGATTGGGGGGCAGAAGCTTTCTTT	CATSRDWGAEAFF
.	.	TRBJ1-5	TRBV25-1	TGTGCCAGCAGTGAATTCGGGGTCAATCGATTGCATTTT	CASSEFGVNRLHF
.	.	TRBJ2-3	TRBV29-1	TGCAGCGGAATACCGTCGGGTAGCACAGATACGCAGTATTTT	CSGIPSGSTDTQYF
few	.	TRBJ2-3	TRBV6-2/TRBV6-3	TGTGCCAGCAGTTACACCGAGGCCGGGCATACGCAGTATTTT	CASSYTEAGHTQYF
few	.	TRBJ1-1	TRBV7-9	TGTGCCAGCAGCTTTCTCCCCGCCCCTGAAGCTTTCTTT	CASSFLPAPEAFF
many	.	TRBJ2-5	TRBV7-2	TGTGCCAGCAGCTTAAAGGGAGACGAGACCCAGTACTTC	CASSLKGDETQYF
.	.	TRBJ1-4	TRBV19	TGTGCCAGTAGTCCCGAGGGCCCAACTAATGAAAAACTGTTTTTT	CASSPEGPTNEKLFF
many	TRBD1	TRBJ2-1	TRBV4-2	TGTGCCAGCAGGAAGGGACAGGGGGAAACCAATGAGCAGTTCTTC	CASRKGQGETNEQFF
few	TRBD1	TRBJ2-1	TRBV5-4	TGTGCCAGCAGAGGACAGGGGGCAAATGAGCAGTTCTTC	CASRGQGANEQFF
.	TRBD2	TRBJ2-3	TRBV5-1	TGCGCCAGCAGCTTTTTACTAGCGGGGGGGCAGGATACGCAGTATTTT	CASSFLLAGGQDTQYF
many	.	TRBJ2-5	TRBV3-1	TGTGCCAGCAGCCTTTCTCACAGGTCCTTCTCTTCCGGGCAAGAGACCCAGTACTTC	CASSLSHRSFSSGQETQYF
many	.	TRBJ1-5	TRBV6-2/TRBV6-3	TGTGCCAGCAGCCCGGACGGACTTAGCAATCAGCCCCAGCATTTT	CASSPDGLSNQPQHF
.	TRBD1	TRBJ1-2	TRBV13	TGTGCCAGCAGCGTTCCGGGACAGGGGTTTGGCTACACCTTC	CASSVPGQGFGYTF
many	.	TRBJ1-2	TRBV6-6	TGTGCCAGCAGTTACCTTGGCTTTACTTATGGCTACACCTTC	CASSYLGFTYGYTF
.	.	TRBJ1-5	TRBV12-3/TRBV12-4	TGTGCCAGCAGTCCCGAACCCCTACTCAATCAGCCCCAGCATTTT	CASSPEPLLNQPQHF